This T cell receptor (beta chain) was profiled in a study of blood T cell repertoires in COVID-19. The CDR3 consists of 14 residues. CDR1 is MDHEN and CDR2 is SYDVKM in the germline V gene. V was trimmed by 6 bases and J by 8 bases, leaving 16 bases between them. Authors' processing steps: Amplification of reference gene primers was used by the study to estimate nucleated cell counts. Using immunoSEQ multiplex PCR, the repertoire was profiled, and TCRdb retains in-frame clones only, with some absent. V and J calls and clone size follow that table, whereas D and trimming were derived from the DNA. The repertoire has about 70,000 clones, roughly 80% of them found once; the top ten carry 1.8%.

This sequence was found in a woman aged 60 to 75 with acute or convalescent COVID-19. Sequencing was performed on peripheral blood. The rearrangement joins TRBV28 to TRBJ1-4; D not resolved. The CDR3, as DNA: TGTGCCAGCAGACCGAGCTCCTTCGGGGAAAAACTGTTTTTT. It encodes CASRPSSFGEKLFF.